These 3 T cell receptor beta chains came from one sample sequenced in a study of spatial heterogeneity in lung cancer. TCRdb reprocessed the 5' RACE reads via MiXCR and lists one record per CDR3 protein. The table records around 48,000 distinct CDR3 sequences, 5.3% of them present only once. Time point in this sample: sample taken at primary tumor resection. Tumor, nontumor lung or frozen PBMC supplied whole RNA, sequenced without sorting. The sequences come from PBMCs, collected at surgery. These receptors were obtained from a male donor with early-stage non-small cell lung cancer.

This clonotype was counted many times. This sequence joins TRBV10-3 and TRBJ1-1; D perhaps matches TRBD1 (6 bases). CDR1 and CDR2 from the germline V gene are ENHRY and SYGVKD. The length of the CDR3 is 12 residues. V dropped 11 bases and J dropped 5 bases, with 15 bases sitting between them. CDR3: CASSRGRTEAFF. CDR3 bases: TGTGCCTCCTCTCGGGGGCGGACTGAAGCTTTCTTT.

This clonotype has ten or more counts. The rearrangement uses TRBV6-6 and TRBJ2-1; D call uncertain. The V gene's germline CDR1 is MNHNY and CDR2 SVGAGI (reference sequence). The CDR3 consists of 13 residues. The V and J ends lost 7 bases and 8 bases respectively, with 15 bases between them. The CDR3 DNA reads as TGTGCCAGCACCCATATTATAAAGGATGAGCAGTTCTTC. Translating gives CASTHIIKDEQFF.

This clonotype has at least ten counts. The V call is TRBV12-5, the J call TRBJ2-1, with 15 bases aligning to TRBD2. Per the germline V gene, CDR1 is LGHNT and CDR2 is FRNRAP. This CDR3 has 15 amino acids. After removal of 5 bases from V and 7 bases from J, the junction contained 3 bases not matched to a gene. This chain's CDR3 is CASGRTSGRANEQFF. CDR3 coding DNA: TGTGCTAGTGGTAGGACTAGCGGGAGGGCAAATGAGCAGTTCTTC.